This T cell receptor (beta chain) was sequenced during a study of T cells in Graves' hyperthyroidism and ophthalmopathy. The CDR3 is made up of 13 amino acids. From germline, CDR1 is LNHDA and CDR2 SQIVND (reference sequence). In this sample, this clonotype turned up a few times. The junction and the germline gene differ at one end; a read error may be behind it. Diagnostic decisions used clinical symptoms, serum thyroxine and TRAb, thyroid ultrasound and orbital computed tomography. RNA transcripts served as the template for amplifying TCR beta CDR3 regions. The HTBI primer set was used in a first-round RT-PCR of the TCR CDR3. A single record per CDR3 protein comes from TCRdb applying MiXCR to the multiplex PCR reads. The sample yields about 700,000 distinct CDR3 sequences, 12% to 15% seen once.

Sequenced material: blood. The origin of this receptor is a woman aged 18-35 years with Graves' hyperthyroidism. V and J are TRBV19 and TRBJ1-6, with D possibly being TRBD1 (6 bases). The CDR3 is CASSIGGNSPLHF. The CDR3 DNA reads as TGTGCCAGTAGCATAGGGGGGAATTCACCCCTCCACTTT.